This TCR beta chain derives from a study of T cell repertoires in cytomegalovirus infection. MiXCR was run by TCRdb on the reads, yielding one entry per CDR3 protein. The sample carries some 700,000 distinct CDR3 sequences, 35% recorded once. On this clonotype: Antigen unknown.

General observations from the study: CMV-specific TCR beta clonotypes restricted by HLA-C dominated the ex vivo response.

The CDR3 is 13 residues long. V was clipped by 6 bases and J by 0 bases, with 8 bases between them. CDR1 is SGHRS, CDR2 YFSETQ, per germline. This TCR came from a human donor in good health (CMV status not recorded). Some clones in this sample may be carry-over from other donors' samples. Sequenced: PBMCs. The chain is built from TRBV5-1 and TRBJ2-3; the D gene could be TRBD1 or TRBD2 (5 bases each). The CDR3 loop reads CASTGTSTDTQYF. CDR3 bases: TGCGCCAGCACTGGGACCAGCACAGATACGCAGTATTTT.